Each of the 5 T cell receptor beta chains below was sequenced from the same sample in a study of blood T cell repertoires in COVID-19. Repertoires were generated with immunoSEQ multiplex PCR, while TCRdb's copy carries only in-frame clones and drops some. The sample has tens of thousands of clones; roughly 86% are singletons. Sequencing used peripheral blood. The receptors shown here come from a man aged 60-69 years with active or convalescent COVID-19.

V usage is TRBV7-2 and J usage is TRBJ1-1; D unclear. This CDR3 has 15 amino acids. The germline V and J ends were trimmed by 5 bases and 1 base, with 14 bases remaining between them. The germline V gene has CDR1 SGHTA and CDR2 FQGNSA. The DNA of the CDR3 is TGTGCCAGCAGCGAGTACAGAGCGGCGAACACTGAAGCTTTCTTT. This encodes CASSEYRAANTEAFF.

The gene calls are TRBV4-1 and TRBJ2-3, with D possibly TRBD2 on 6 matching bases. V lost 4 bases and J lost 0, with 17 bases in between. Germline CDR1 is MGHRA and CDR2 is YSYEKL. The CDR3 runs to 17 residues. The DNA for the CDR3 is TGCGCCAGCAGCCGAATCTCCGGGGGACTTAGCACAGATACGCAGTATTTT. It specifies CASSRISGGLSTDTQYF.

The V gene is TRBV28, the J gene TRBJ1-4, with D possibly being TRBD1 (6 bases). CDR1 and CDR2 (germline): MDHEN, SYDVKM. The CDR3 spans 15 residues. Trimming pared 6 bases from V and 8 bases from J, leaving 19 bases between. This CDR3 reads CASSPGGYLGEKLFF. In DNA, the CDR3 is TGTGCCAGCAGCCCTGGGGGCTATCTAGGAGAAAAACTGTTTTTT.

V gene TRBV5-1 combines with J gene TRBJ2-2, with D possibly being TRBD1 (6 bases). The CDR3 has 14 amino acids. CDR1 and CDR2 from the germline V gene are SGHRS and YFSETQ. V lost 0 bases and J lost 13, with 16 bases in between. CDR3 DNA sequence: TGCGCCAGCAGCTTGGCCGGCAGGGGCGGAGGGCTGTTTTTT. Protein product: CASSLAGRGGGLFF.

The rearrangement joins TRBV19 to TRBJ1-1; D gene ambiguous. Germline assignment: CDR1 LNHDA and CDR2 SQIVND (reference sequence). V was cut by 5 bases and J by 3 bases, with 13 bases left in between. The CDR3 is 14 amino acids. The CDR3 nucleotides are TGTGCCAGTAGTCGAGGCGGAACCCACACTGAAGCTTTCTTT. Translated: CASSRGGTHTEAFF. Using reference TRBV19 and TRBJ1-1 for the parts outside the CDR3, the full variable domain is DGGITQSPKYLFRKEGQNVTLSCEQNLNHDAMYWYRQDPGQGLRLIYYSQIVNDFQKGDIAEGYSVSREKKESFPLTVTSAQKNPTAFYLCASSRGGTHTEAFFGQGTRLTVV.